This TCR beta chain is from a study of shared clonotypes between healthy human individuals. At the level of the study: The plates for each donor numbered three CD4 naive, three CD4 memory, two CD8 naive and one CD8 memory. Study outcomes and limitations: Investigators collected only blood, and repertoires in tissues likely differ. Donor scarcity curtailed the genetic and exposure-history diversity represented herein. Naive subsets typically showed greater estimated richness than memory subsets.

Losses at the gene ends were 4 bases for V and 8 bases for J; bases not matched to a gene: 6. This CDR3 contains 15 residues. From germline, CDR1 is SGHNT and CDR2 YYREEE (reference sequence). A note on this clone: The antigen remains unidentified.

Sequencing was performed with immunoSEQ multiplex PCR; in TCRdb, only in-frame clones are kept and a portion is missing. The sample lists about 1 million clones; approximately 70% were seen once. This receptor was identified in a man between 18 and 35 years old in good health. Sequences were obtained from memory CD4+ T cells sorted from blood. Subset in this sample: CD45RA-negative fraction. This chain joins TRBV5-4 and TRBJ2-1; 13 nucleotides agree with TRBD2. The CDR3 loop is CASSNGLAGVHEQFF. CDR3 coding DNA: TGTGCCAGCAGCAACGGACTAGCGGGAGTCCATGAGCAGTTCTTC.